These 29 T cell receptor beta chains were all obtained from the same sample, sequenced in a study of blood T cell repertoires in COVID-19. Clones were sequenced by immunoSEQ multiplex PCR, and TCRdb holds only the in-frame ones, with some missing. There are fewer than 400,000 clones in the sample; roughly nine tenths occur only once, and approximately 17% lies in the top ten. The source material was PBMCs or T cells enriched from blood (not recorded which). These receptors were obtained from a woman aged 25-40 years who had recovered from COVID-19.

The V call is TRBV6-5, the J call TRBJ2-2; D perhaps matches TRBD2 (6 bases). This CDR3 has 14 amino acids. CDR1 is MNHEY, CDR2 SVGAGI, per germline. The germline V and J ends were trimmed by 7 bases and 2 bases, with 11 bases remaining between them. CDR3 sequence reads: CASNAGRNTGELFF. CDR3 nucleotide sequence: TGTGCCAGCAACGCGGGACGTAACACCGGGGAGCTGTTTTTT.

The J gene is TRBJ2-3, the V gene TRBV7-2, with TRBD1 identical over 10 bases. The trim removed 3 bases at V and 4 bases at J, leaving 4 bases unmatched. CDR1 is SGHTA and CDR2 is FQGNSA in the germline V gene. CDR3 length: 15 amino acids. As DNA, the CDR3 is TGTGCCAGCAGCTTCGGGACAGGGGCGGCAGATACGCAGTATTTT. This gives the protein CASSFGTGAADTQYF.

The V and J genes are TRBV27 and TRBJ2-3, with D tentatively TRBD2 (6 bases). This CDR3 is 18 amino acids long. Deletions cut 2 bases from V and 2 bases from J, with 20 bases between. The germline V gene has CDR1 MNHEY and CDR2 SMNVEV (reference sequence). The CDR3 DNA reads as TGTGCCAGCAGTTTAAATTTCGCGGGGCAGGGCTCCACAGATACGCAGTATTTT. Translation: CASSLNFAGQGSTDTQYF.

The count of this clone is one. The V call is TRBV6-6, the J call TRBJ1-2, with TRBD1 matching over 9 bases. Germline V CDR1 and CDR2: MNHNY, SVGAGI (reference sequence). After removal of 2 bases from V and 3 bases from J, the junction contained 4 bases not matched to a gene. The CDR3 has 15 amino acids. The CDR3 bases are TGTGCCAGCAGTTACGACGGGACAGGGCACTATGGCTACACCTTC. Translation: CASSYDGTGHYGYTF.

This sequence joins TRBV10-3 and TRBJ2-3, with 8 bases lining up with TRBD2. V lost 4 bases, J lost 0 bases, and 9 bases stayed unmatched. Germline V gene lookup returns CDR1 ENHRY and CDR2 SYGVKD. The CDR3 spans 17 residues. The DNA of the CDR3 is TGTGCCATCAGTGGCAGGACACTAGCGGTGAGCACAGATACGCAGTATTTT. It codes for CAISGRTLAVSTDTQYF.

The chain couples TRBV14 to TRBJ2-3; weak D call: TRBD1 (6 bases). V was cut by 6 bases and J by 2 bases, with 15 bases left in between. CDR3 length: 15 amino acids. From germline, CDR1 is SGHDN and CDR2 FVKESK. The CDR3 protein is CASSRDTGFTDTQYF. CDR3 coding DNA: TGTGCCAGCAGTCGGGACACCGGATTCACAGATACGCAGTATTTT.

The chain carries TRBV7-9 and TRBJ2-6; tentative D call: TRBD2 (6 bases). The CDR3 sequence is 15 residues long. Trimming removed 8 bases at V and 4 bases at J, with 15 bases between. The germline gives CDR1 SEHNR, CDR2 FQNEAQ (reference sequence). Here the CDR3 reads CASGLAGTGANVLTF. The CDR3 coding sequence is TGTGCCAGCGGCCTGGCGGGAACAGGGGCCAACGTCCTGACTTTC.

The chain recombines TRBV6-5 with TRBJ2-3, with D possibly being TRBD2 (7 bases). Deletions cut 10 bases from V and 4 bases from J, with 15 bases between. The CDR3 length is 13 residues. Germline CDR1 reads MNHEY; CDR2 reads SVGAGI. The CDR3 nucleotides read TGTGCCACCACATTCGGGGGGCCAGATACGCAGTATTTT. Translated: CATTFGGPDTQYF.

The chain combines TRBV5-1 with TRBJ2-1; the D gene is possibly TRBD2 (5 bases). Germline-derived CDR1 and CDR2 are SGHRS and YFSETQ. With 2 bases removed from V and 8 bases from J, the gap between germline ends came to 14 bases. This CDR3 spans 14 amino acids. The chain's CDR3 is CASSFKGEEYEQFF. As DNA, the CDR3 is TGCGCCAGCAGCTTTAAGGGAGAGGAGTATGAGCAGTTCTTC.

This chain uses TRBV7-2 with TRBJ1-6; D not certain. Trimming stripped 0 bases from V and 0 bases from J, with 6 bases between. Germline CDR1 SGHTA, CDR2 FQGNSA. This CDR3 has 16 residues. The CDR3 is CASSLASSSYNSPLHF. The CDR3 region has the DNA TGTGCCAGCAGCTTAGCCTCGAGCTCCTATAATTCACCCCTCCACTTT.

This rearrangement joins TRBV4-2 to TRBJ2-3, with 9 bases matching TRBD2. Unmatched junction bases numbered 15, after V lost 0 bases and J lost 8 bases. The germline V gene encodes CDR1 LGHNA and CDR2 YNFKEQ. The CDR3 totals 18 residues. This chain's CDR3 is CASSQDTLAGSLQGTQYF. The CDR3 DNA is TGTGCCAGCAGCCAAGATACTCTAGCGGGATCCCTACAGGGTACGCAGTATTTT.

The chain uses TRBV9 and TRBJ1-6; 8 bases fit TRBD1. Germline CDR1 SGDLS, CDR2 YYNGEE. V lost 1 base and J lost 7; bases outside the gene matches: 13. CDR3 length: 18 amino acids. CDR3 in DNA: TGTGCCAGCAGCGTATCGTGGGGCGGACAGGGCCAAAATTCACCCCTCCACTTT. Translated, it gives CASSVSWGGQGQNSPLHF.

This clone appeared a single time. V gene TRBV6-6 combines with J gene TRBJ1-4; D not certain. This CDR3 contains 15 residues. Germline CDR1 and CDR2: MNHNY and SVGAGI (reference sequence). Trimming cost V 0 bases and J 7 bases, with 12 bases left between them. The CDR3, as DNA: TGTGCCAGCAGTTACTCCCCCGGGTTGGGTGAAAAACTGTTTTTT. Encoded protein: CASSYSPGLGEKLFF.

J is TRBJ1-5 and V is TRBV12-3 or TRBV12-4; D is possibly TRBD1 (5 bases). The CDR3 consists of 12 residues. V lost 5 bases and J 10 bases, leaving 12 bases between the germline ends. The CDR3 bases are TGTGCCAGCAGTCCGATGGGGCATCCCCAGCATTTT. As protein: CASSPMGHPQHF.

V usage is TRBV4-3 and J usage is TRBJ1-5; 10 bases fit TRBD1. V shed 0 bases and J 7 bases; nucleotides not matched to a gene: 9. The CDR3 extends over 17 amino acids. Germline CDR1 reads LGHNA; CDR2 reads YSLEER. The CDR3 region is CASSQDAGTGVGQPQHF. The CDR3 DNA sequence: TGCGCCAGCAGCCAAGACGCCGGGACAGGGGTCGGGCAGCCCCAGCATTTT.

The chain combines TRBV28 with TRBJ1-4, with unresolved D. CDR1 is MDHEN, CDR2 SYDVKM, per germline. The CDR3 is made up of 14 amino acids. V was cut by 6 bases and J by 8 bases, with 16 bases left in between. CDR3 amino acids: CASRARGVGEKLFF. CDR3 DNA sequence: TGTGCCAGCAGGGCCCGCGGGGTGGGAGAAAAACTGTTTTTT. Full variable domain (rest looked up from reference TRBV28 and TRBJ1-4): DVKVTQSSRYLVKRTGEKVFLECVQDMDHENMFWYRQDPGLGLRLIYFSYDVKMKEKGDIPEGYSVSREKKERFSLILESASTNQTSMYLCASRARGVGEKLFFGSGTQLSVL.

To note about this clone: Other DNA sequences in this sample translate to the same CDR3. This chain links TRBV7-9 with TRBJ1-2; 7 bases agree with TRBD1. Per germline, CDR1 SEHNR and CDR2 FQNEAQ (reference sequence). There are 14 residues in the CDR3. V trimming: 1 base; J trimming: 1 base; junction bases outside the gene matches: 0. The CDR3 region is CASSLGQGNYGYTF. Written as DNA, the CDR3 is TGTGCCAGCAGCTTAGGACAGGGTAACTATGGCTACACCTTC. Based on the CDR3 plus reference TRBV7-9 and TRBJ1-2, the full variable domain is DTGVSQNPRHKITKRGQNVTFRCDPISEHNRLYWYRQTLGQGPEFLTYFQNEAQLEKSRLLSDRFSAERPKGSFSTLEIQRTEQGDSAMYLCASSLGQGNYGYTFGSGTRLTVV.

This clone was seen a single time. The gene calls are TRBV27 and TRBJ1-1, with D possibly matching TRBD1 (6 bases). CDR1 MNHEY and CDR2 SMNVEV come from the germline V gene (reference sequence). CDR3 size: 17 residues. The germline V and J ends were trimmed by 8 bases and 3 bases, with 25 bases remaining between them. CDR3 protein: CASPQYVAGENDTEAFF. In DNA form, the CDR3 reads TGTGCCAGCCCTCAATATGTGGCAGGGGAGAACGACACTGAAGCTTTCTTT.

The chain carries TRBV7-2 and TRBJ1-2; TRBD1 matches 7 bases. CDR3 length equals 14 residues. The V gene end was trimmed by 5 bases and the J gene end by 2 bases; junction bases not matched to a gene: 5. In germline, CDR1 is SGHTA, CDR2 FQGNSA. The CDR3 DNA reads TGTGCCAGCAGCCATGGGACAGTCAACTATGGCTACACCTTC. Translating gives CASSHGTVNYGYTF.

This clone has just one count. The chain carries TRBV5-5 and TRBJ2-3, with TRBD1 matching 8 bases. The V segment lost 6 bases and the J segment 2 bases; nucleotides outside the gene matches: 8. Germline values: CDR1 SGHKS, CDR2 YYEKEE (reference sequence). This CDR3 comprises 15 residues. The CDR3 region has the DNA TGTGCCAGCATCCTTGGACAGGGTCCCACAGATACGCAGTATTTT. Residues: CASILGQGPTDTQYF.

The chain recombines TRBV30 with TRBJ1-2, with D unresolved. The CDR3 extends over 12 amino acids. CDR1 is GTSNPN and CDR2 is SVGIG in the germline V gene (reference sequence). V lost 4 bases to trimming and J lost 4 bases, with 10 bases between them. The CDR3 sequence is CAWTPGTYGYTF. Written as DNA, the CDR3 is TGTGCCTGGACTCCAGGAACCTATGGCTACACCTTC.

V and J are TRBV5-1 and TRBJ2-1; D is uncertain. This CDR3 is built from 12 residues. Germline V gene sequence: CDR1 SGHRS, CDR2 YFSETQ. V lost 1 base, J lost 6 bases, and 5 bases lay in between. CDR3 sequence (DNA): TGCGCCAGCAGCTTGCAGTTCAATGAGCAGTTCTTC. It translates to CASSLQFNEQFF.

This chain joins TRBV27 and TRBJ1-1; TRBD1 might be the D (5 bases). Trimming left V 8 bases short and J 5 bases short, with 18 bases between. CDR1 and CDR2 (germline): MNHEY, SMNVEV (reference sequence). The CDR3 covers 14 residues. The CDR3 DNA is TGTGCCAGCCGCAAAGGAGGGGCCGCGACTGAAGCTTTCTTT. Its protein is CASRKGGAATEAFF.

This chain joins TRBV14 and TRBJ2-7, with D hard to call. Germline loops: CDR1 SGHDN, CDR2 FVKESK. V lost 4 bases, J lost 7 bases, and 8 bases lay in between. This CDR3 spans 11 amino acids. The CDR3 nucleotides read TGTGCCAGCAGCCCCGGTCAAGAGCAGTACTTC. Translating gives CASSPGQEQYF.

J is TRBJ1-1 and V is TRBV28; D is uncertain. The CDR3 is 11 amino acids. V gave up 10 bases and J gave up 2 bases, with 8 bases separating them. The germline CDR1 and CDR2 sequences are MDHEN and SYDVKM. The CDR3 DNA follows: TGTGCCACCTCCCTTAACACTGAAGCTTTCTTT. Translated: CATSLNTEAFF.

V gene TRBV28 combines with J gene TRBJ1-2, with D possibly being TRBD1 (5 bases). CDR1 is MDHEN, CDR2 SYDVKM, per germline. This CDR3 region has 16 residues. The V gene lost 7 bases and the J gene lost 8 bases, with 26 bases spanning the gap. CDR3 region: CASMGPGGARYWGYTF. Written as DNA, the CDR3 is TGTGCCAGCATGGGCCCCGGCGGGGCGCGATATTGGGGCTACACCTTC.

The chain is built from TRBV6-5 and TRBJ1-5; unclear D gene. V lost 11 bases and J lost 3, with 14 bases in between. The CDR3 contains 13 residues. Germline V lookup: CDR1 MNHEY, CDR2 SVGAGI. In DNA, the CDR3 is TGTGCCTGCCTGTCTAGCGCCAATCAGCCCCAGCATTTT. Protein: CACLSSANQPQHF.

The CDR3 sequence: CASGLGTAQDTQYF. In nucleotides, the CDR3 is TGTGCTAGTGGTTTAGGGACAGCTCAAGATACGCAGTATTTT. The rearrangement uses TRBV12-5 and TRBJ2-3; 7 nucleotides agree with TRBD1. The length of the CDR3 is 14 residues. With V trimmed by 3 bases and J by 5 bases, 5 bases remained unmatched. CDR1 and CDR2 (germline): LGHNT, FRNRAP.

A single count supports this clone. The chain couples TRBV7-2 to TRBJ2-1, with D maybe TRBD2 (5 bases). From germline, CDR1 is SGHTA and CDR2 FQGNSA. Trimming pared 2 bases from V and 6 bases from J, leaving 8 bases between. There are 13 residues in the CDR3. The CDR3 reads CASSLRGVNEQFF. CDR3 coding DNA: TGTGCCAGCAGCTTACGGGGTGTCAATGAGCAGTTCTTC.